These T cell receptor beta chains were read from a single sample in a study of shared T cell receptors in the human thymus. Profiling relied on immunoSEQ multiplex PCR, and the TCRdb table lists in-frame clones only, not all of them. This repertoire shows around 68,000 clones, about 96% found once; its top ten account for about 0.036%. The sequenced sample was thymocytes. The receptors shown here come from a human donor. Both conserved end residues are part of each CDR3. A D gene is named only where the DNA matches it firmly. Where a row states a size, it is once, few, many or the class of an expanded clone; other rows omit it.

. | TRBJ2-3 | TRBD1 | TRBV7-9 | TGTGCCAGCAGCGTCCTACAGGGGGAAGGACCTTATACGCAGTATTTT | CASSVLQGEGPYTQYF
. | TRBJ2-3 | . | TRBV4-3 | TGCGCCAGCAGCCACACCCTCGGGGTTACCACAGATACGCAGTATTTT | CASSHTLGVTTDTQYF
. | TRBJ1-1 | . | TRBV9 | TGTGCCAGCAGCGTAGTGATGGGGCCTGAAGCTTTCTTT | CASSVVMGPEAFF
. | TRBJ1-6 | . | TRBV4-1 | TGCGCCAGCAGCCGACCCCCCCGGCCAGGGAATAATTCACCCCTCCACTTT | CASSRPPRPGNNSPLHF
. | TRBJ2-5 | TRBD1 | TRBV5-1 | TGCGCCAGCAGCGATCCTGACAGGGGGGAGGACCAGTACTTC | CASSDPDRGEDQYF
. | TRBJ2-5 | . | TRBV5-5 | TGTGCCAGCAGCTTTTTCGACTCCCTGGAGACCCAGTACTTC | CASSFFDSLETQYF
. | TRBJ1-1 | TRBD1 | TRBV5-8 | TGTGCCAGCAGCTTTCATCGATTCCACCAGACAGGGTGCACTGAAGCTTTCTTT | CASSFHRFHQTGCTEAFF
. | TRBJ2-7 | . | TRBV27 | TGTGCCAGCAGCCACGACCCCACAGACCGGTACTTC | CASSHDPTDRYF
. | TRBJ1-4 | TRBD1 | TRBV4-3 | TGCGCCAGCAGCCGGACGGAACTGGGGGACAGGAATGAAAAACTGTTTTTT | CASSRTELGDRNEKLFF
. | TRBJ2-7 | TRBD1 | TRBV5-5 | TGTGCCAGCAGCTTGGAGGGACAGGCTCCACTCCCCTCCTACGAGCAGTACTTC | CASSLEGQAPLPSYEQYF
. | TRBJ2-3 | . | TRBV7-9 | TGTGCCAGCAGCTGCTGCGGTTGGCCGAGGTCAGATACGCAGTATTTT | CASSCCGWPRSDTQYF
. | TRBJ1-5 | . | TRBV5-5 | TGTGCCAGCACCCCTACCGCCGGGACAATCGATGATAGGCCCCAGCATTTT | CASTPTAGTIDDRPQHF
once | TRBJ1-4 | . | TRBV4-3 | TGCGCCAGCAGCCAAGGAGGCAGCTCTAATGAAAAACTGTTTTTT | CASSQGGSSNEKLFF
. | TRBJ2-3 | TRBD1 | TRBV9 | TGTGCCAGCAGCGGCCGTACCCCGACAGGGCCTCCCACAGATACGCAGTATTTT | CASSGRTPTGPPTDTQYF
. | TRBJ1-2 | . | TRBV5-1 | TGCGCCAGCAGCCGAGGACGGGGCAACGTGGACTATGGCTACACCTTC | CASSRGRGNVDYGYTF
. | TRBJ2-7 | TRBD1 | TRBV5-1 | TGCGCCAGCAGCAACACCCATGACAGGGACAGCTACGAGCAGTACTTC | CASSNTHDRDSYEQYF
. | TRBJ2-2 | TRBD1 | TRBV5-1 | TGCGCCAGCAGCAGCAGGGGGTTGGACACCGGGGAGCTGTTTTTT | CASSSRGLDTGELFF
. | TRBJ2-3 | . | TRBV7-9 | TGTGCCAGCAGCCCCTACTGGCGGGGACCCTCCACAGATACGCAGTATTTT | CASSPYWRGPSTDTQYF
. | TRBJ2-3 | . | TRBV7-2 | TGTGCCAGCAGCTCCGGGGTTTGGGGTGTCCCAGATACGCAGTATTTT | CASSSGVWGVPDTQYF
. | TRBJ2-1 | TRBD2 | TRBV11-3 | TGTGCCAGCAGCGTTAGCGGGGGGTCCCCAGGTGAGCAGTTCTTC | CASSVSGGSPGEQFF
. | TRBJ1-1 | . | TRBV19 | TGTGCCAGTAGTATGGTTCGAGTGAACACTGAAGCTTTCTTT | CASSMVRVNTEAFF
. | TRBJ1-2 | TRBD1 | TRBV27 | TGTGCCAGTCGGACAGGGGGAACCACCTATGGCTACACCTTC | CASRTGGTTYGYTF
. | TRBJ2-4 | . | TRBV14 | TGTGCCAGCAGCAAAGATGGGGAGGAGGACATTCAGTACTTC | CASSKDGEEDIQYF
. | TRBJ1-1 | TRBD1 | TRBV9 | TGTGCCAGCAGCGTAATCCATCGAGGACAGGGGAAGAACACTGAAGCTTTCTTT | CASSVIHRGQGKNTEAFF
. | TRBJ2-3 | TRBD2 | TRBV6-4 | TGTGCCAGCAGCCGGGGACTAGCGGGGGGGCTGCGAGATACGCAGTATTTT | CASSRGLAGGLRDTQYF
. | TRBJ2-1 | TRBD2 | TRBV7-2 | TGTGCCAGCAGCCAAAGGCGGAGCGGGGTAAGGATCAATGAGCAGTTCTTC | CASSQRRSGVRINEQFF
. | TRBJ1-1 | . | TRBV4-3 | TGCGCCAGCAGCCAAGATGGAAGGTTATACACTGAAGCTTTCTTT | CASSQDGRLYTEAFF
. | TRBJ1-6 | . | TRBV6-1 | TGTGCCAGCAGTGAAATATACGGGTTAGGGAAAGATTCACCCCTCCACTTT | CASSEIYGLGKDSPLHF
. | TRBJ2-7 | . | TRBV4-1 | TGCGCCAGCAGCCAAGTTTGCGGGAACGAGCAGTACTTC | CASSQVCGNEQYF
. | TRBJ2-7 | . | TRBV10-2 | TGCGCCAGCAGTGCAATTTACGAGCAGTACTTC | CASSAIYEQYF
. | TRBJ1-6 | TRBD1 | TRBV7-2 | TGTGCCAGCAGCTTAGAAGGGACAGAGGGCTATTCACCCCTCCACTTT | CASSLEGTEGYSPLHF
. | TRBJ1-6 | . | TRBV7-9 | TGTGCCAGCAGCTTCGGGGACGGGTCGCCGAACTCCTATAATTCACCCCTCCACTTT | CASSFGDGSPNSYNSPLHF
. | TRBJ1-1 | . | TRBV9 | TGCGCCAGCAGCGTTCAACCCCACTGGGCAGGCTCCTCAAACACTGAAGCTTTCTTT | CASSVQPHWAGSSNTEAFF
. | TRBJ2-7 | . | TRBV2 | TGTGCCAGCAGTGTGCTAGGGTATTTCCGCGACGAGCAGTACTTC | CASSVLGYFRDEQYF
. | TRBJ1-2 | . | TRBV9 | TGTGCCAGCAGCGTAGGACGTGGCATAGAATATGGCTACACCTTC | CASSVGRGIEYGYTF
. | TRBJ1-6 | . | TRBV7-9 | TGTGCCAGCAGCTTTCGGGGGCCCTCTCTTTATAATTCACCCCTCCACTTT | CASSFRGPSLYNSPLHF
. | TRBJ1-2 | TRBD1 | TRBV11-3 | TGTGCCAGCAGCCACGAACAGGGGGATGGCTACACCTTC | CASSHEQGDGYTF
. | TRBJ1-1 | . | TRBV5-4 | TGTGCCAGCAGCTGGGAGGGAGAGGGGAGGGGCACTGAAGCTTTCTTT | CASSWEGEGRGTEAFF
. | TRBJ2-4 | . | TRBV6-6 | TGTGCCAGCAGGAAGGGAATGGACATTCAGTACTTC | CASRKGMDIQYF
. | TRBJ2-5 | . | TRBV2 | TGTGCCAGCACCCGCGGGGGCAACCTCCAAGAGACCCAGTACTTC | CASTRGGNLQETQYF
. | TRBJ2-7 | TRBD1 | TRBV14 | TGTGCCAGCAGCCAAGATACCGCCGGGACAGATGGGGAGCAGTACTTC | CASSQDTAGTDGEQYF
. | TRBJ2-7 | TRBD1 | TRBV6-5 | TGTGCCAGCAGTTCCGAGGGACAGGGGGCCGCGTTCGAGCAGTACTTC | CASSSEGQGAAFEQYF
. | TRBJ1-5 | . | TRBV6-5 | TGTGCCAGCAATCAGAGGGGTAAAAATCAGCCCCAGCATTTT | CASNQRGKNQPQHF
. | TRBJ2-7 | . | TRBV21-1 | TGTGCCAGCAGCAATTTCGGGGGGGCCTTCTACGAGCAGTACTTC | CASSNFGGAFYEQYF
. | TRBJ1-4 | . | TRBV11-2 | TGTGCCAGCAGCCAAGTATTACGGGGCGGTGAAAAACTGTTTTTT | CASSQVLRGGEKLFF
. | TRBJ1-5 | . | TRBV25-1 | TGTGCCAGCAGTCCTACGGGGGGTAGGCAAAATCAGCCCCAGCATTTT | CASSPTGGRQNQPQHF
. | TRBJ2-6 | . | TRBV5-4 | TGTGCCAGCAGCTTAGTAGGTGGGGCCAACGTCCTGACTTTC | CASSLVGGANVLTF
few | TRBJ1-2 | . | TRBV28 | TGTGCCAGCAGTGGGGGAGCAATAGGTGGCTACACCTTC | CASSGGAIGGYTF
. | TRBJ2-1 | TRBD2 | TRBV5-1 | TGCGCCAGCAGCGCGAGCCATGGGCGGGGGGGCAATAATGAGCAGTTCTTC | CASSASHGRGGNNEQFF
. | TRBJ2-1 | TRBD2 | TRBV4-2 | TGTGCCAGCAGCCCCGAATTCGGAGCGGGGATCTACAATGAGCAGTTCTTC | CASSPEFGAGIYNEQFF
. | TRBJ1-2 | . | TRBV9 | TGTGCCAGCAGCGTCGAGGAGGCGGGTGGCTACACCTTC | CASSVEEAGGYTF
. | TRBJ2-3 | . | TRBV5-1 | TGCGCCAGCAGCTTGGTGGTTAGCGTGATAGATACGCAGTATTTT | CASSLVVSVIDTQYF
. | TRBJ1-2 | TRBD1 | TRBV19 | TGTGCCAGTAGTACAAACCCTACAGGGGACTATGGCTACACCTTC | CASSTNPTGDYGYTF
. | TRBJ2-3 | TRBD1 | TRBV4-1 | TGCGCCAGCAGCCAAGATCGCGACATTTGGACAGGGGGCACAGATACGCAGTATTTT | CASSQDRDIWTGGTDTQYF